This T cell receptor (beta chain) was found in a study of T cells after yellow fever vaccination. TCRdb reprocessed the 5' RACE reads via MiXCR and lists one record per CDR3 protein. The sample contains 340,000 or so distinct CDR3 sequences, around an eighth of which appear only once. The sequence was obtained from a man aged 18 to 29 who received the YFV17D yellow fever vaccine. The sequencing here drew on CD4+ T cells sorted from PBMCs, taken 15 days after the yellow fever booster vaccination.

The DNA of the CDR3 is TGCAGTGCTTTTGGGGGGGATGTAGATACGCAGTATTTT. Amino acid sequence: CSAFGGDVDTQYF. The chain combines TRBV20-1 with TRBJ2-3, with 7 bases aligning to TRBD2. This CDR3 has 13 residues. J was trimmed by 5 bases and V by 5 bases; bases with no gene match: 7. Germline loops: CDR1 DFQATT, CDR2 SNEGSKA (reference sequence).